This T cell receptor beta chain was found in a study of T cells in Graves' hyperthyroidism and ophthalmopathy (dated by TCRdb to the late 2010s). Background for the entire study: Peripheral blood was collected at initial diagnosis, before any treatment. To identify distinguishing TCR V-J signatures, a discovery cohort of some 99 patients was used, comprising fewer than 45 with Graves' ophthalmopathy and approximately 57 with stable Graves' hyperthyroidism. Prospective prediction of ophthalmopathy was tested in an independent validation cohort consisting of about 20 hyperthyroidism patients and some 15 patients who later progressed to ophthalmopathy. The 100 or so discovery patients were divided at random into training and test sets in a 7:3 ratio. The study also compared thyroid tissue and blood T-cell repertoires from a handful of Graves' hyperthyroidism patients. After blood sampling, hyperthyroidism patients were treated with methimazole at a starting dose of 30 mg daily, and ophthalmopathy patients were treated with high-dose intravenous methylprednisolone. The paper reports TCR Vbeta CDR3 sequencing of approximately 130 peripheral blood samples: 43 ophthalmopathy, over 70 hyperthyroidism and approximately 17 progressor patients.

Per the germline V gene (reference sequence), LGHDT is the CDR1 and YNNKEL is the CDR2. Taken from cysteine to phenylalanine, the CDR3 has 12 residues. The DNA shown is the 36-base CDR3, in frame from base 1. Relative to germline, V is 3 bases shorter and J is 4 bases shorter, with 3 bases between their ends. A patient counted as having stable Graves' hyperthyroidism if no progression to ophthalmopathy occurred over 18 months of follow-up. Hyperthyroidism patients were newly diagnosed, with disease duration under 2 months, and aged 18 to 65 years. Exclusion was applied to patients with uncontrolled infections, other autoimmune diseases, pregnancy or lactation. Diagnoses were established on the basis of clinical symptoms, serum thyroxine and TRAb, thyroid ultrasound, and orbital computed tomography. Ficoll-Paque density gradient centrifugation was used to isolate PBMCs from around 10 ml of fresh peripheral blood. Trizol reagent was used to extract total RNA, and RNA quality was then checked on an Agilent 2100 Bioanalyzer.

TCR beta CDR3 regions were amplified from RNA transcripts. The first round of RT-PCR for the TCR CDR3 was performed with the HTBI primer set and the Qiagen OneStep RT-PCR kit. A second multiplex PCR round built the libraries, followed by size selection and purification. Libraries were sequenced paired-end with 100 bp reads on an Illumina HiSeq2000. The source study handled its data this way. SOAPnuke was used to process the raw data, throwing out any read that contained adapters or uncalled bases, had a mean Phred below 15, or lacked an exact constant-primer or identifier match. COPE v1.2.5 was used to merge high-quality paired reads, and clonotypes were defined as unique nucleotide sequences. MiTCR v1.1 was used to align the clonotypes against IMGT TRBV, TRBD and TRBJ reference segments. Only V-J combinations with frequency above 0.0001, covering 98% to 99.2% of repertoires, were analysed. The TCS score was defined as the ratio of F50 (clonal expansion) to E x V (chaos), calculated using BLOSUM62-based TCRdist between CDR3 peptides within each V-J. Welch's t-statistics and random forest reduced 500 to 650 V-J features to some 14, which were used in a naive Bayes classifier (R e1071). Clones were called with MiXCR by TCRdb after fastp trimmed the public reads at Q25, and only in-frame beta chains were retained. A single entry per CDR3 protein holds the most common genes and DNA from its merged rows. These V and J calls derive from TCRdb rather than the authors' analysis. The sample table records hundreds of thousands of distinct CDR3 sequences; 15% to 20% of these occur just once. Jointly, the top ten make up about 3.8% of the sample.

General study outcomes and caveats: A model built on a 13 V-J signature distinguished ophthalmopathy from stable hyperthyroidism, reaching roughly 88% sensitivity and around 81% specificity in cross-validation and 80%/75% in testing. In validation, progression to ophthalmopathy was predicted by the model with 70% to 71% sensitivity and about 72% specificity, a median of roughly 6.4 months before onset. Sample size was not statistically predetermined, and blinding of investigators to group allocation was not performed. Most expanded thyroid clonotypes (frequency above 0.001) were also detected in blood, a finding suggesting that blood repertoires may reflect thyroid immune responses.

This clonotype was seen many times. The target of this receptor is not known. Nothing much larger sits one base from this clone, and base qualities are not available. The sequence was obtained from a young woman with Graves' hyperthyroidism. This sequence uses TRBV3-1 and TRBJ2-2, with the D gene call left open. The sequenced sample was blood. The DNA sequence follows: TGTGCCAGCAGCCACCCCACCGGGGAGCTGTTTTTT. Its protein reads: CASSHPTGELFF.